The 26 T cell receptor beta chains in this list originate from one sample, sequenced in a study of T cells in tuberculosis. This table comes from immunoSEQ multiplex PCR, and its TCRdb copy is limited to in-frame clones, with some not included. The sample lists approximately 29,000 clones; roughly 89% were seen once. Sequencing was carried out using PBMCs. Receptors originate from a donor aged 10 to 29 with latent tuberculosis or without tuberculosis infection.

V gene TRBV6-1 combines with J gene TRBJ2-2; 7 nucleotides align to TRBD1. The CDR3 totals 13 residues. Trimming at V came to 10 bases and at J to 4 bases, leaving 6 bases not matched to a gene. CDR1 and CDR2 from the germline V gene are MNHNS and SASEGT. The CDR3 region has the DNA TGTGCCACTAAATCAGGGGGCACCGGGGAGCTGTTTTTT. Protein product: CATKSGGTGELFF.

The chain couples TRBV27 to TRBJ2-1; 14 positions match TRBD2. Per the germline V gene, CDR1 is MNHEY and CDR2 is SMNVEV (reference sequence). The CDR3 length is 17 residues. Trimming took 6 bases from V and 5 from J; bases not matched to a gene: 9. The CDR3 bases are TGTGCCAGCAGCCCTAATCCGGGACTAGCGGGGGACAATGAGCAGTTCTTC. It is translated as CASSPNPGLAGDNEQFF.

As to this clone: This same CDR3 is encoded by further DNA sequences in the sample. The rearrangement uses TRBV9 and TRBJ2-2, with TRBD1 identical over 7 bases. The CDR3 length is 15 residues. Per germline, CDR1 SGDLS and CDR2 YYNGEE. Trimming at V came to 2 bases and at J to 4 bases, leaving 5 bases not matched to a gene. CDR3 bases: TGTGCCAGCAGCGTGAAGGGGGCGAGCACCGGGGAGCTGTTTTTT. Translated: CASSVKGASTGELFF. The full variable domain, with the rest looked up from reference TRBV9 and TRBJ2-2, is DSGVTQTPKHLITATGQRVTLRCSPRSGDLSVYWYQQSLDQGLQFLIQYYNGEERAKGNILERFSAQQFPDLHSELNLSSLELGDSALYFCASSVKGASTGELFFGEGSRLTVL.

The chain recombines TRBV19 with TRBJ2-1; 9 positions match TRBD2. The CDR3 consists of 15 residues. V shed 3 bases and J 9 bases; nucleotides not matched to a gene: 9. Germline lookup yields CDR1 LNHDA and CDR2 SQIVND (reference sequence). In DNA form, the CDR3 reads TGTGCCAGTAGTATTGGACTAGCGCGGGGAGGTGAGCAGTTCTTC. Residues: CASSIGLARGGEQFF.

The V gene is TRBV11-2, the J gene TRBJ1-4; 9 bases align to TRBD1. This CDR3 is 14 amino acids long. The germline CDR1 and CDR2 sequences are SGHAT and FQNNGV. V dropped 5 bases and J dropped 8; count of bases not matched to a gene: 6. This CDR3 is CASSKGQGEEKLFF. The CDR3 DNA sequence: TGTGCCAGCAGCAAGGGACAGGGAGAAGAAAAACTGTTTTTT.

The genes are TRBV6-1 and TRBJ2-7, with 7 bases identical to TRBD1. There are 14 residues in the CDR3. V lost 4 bases, J lost 0 bases, and 3 bases stayed unmatched. Germline assignment: CDR1 MNHNS and CDR2 SASEGT. The DNA of the CDR3 is TGTGCCAGCAGTGGTGGACAGGCCTCCTACGAGCAGTACTTC. It codes for CASSGGQASYEQYF.

The chain joins TRBV5-1 to TRBJ1-6; 9 bases align to TRBD1. J gave up 9 bases and V 0 bases, and 4 bases lay outside the gene matches. There are 15 residues in the CDR3. Germline values: CDR1 SGHRS, CDR2 YFSETQ. Written as DNA, the CDR3 is TGCGCCAGCAGCTTGGGGGACAGGGATACTTCACCCCTCCACTTT. It yields the protein CASSLGDRDTSPLHF. Filled out from reference TRBV5-1 and TRBJ1-6, the complete variable domain reads KAGVTQTPRYLIKTRGQQVTLSCSPISGHRSVSWYQQTPGQGLQFLFEYFSETQRNKGNFPGRFSGRQFSNSRSEMNVSTLELGDSALYLCASSLGDRDTSPLHFGNGTRLTVT.

This chain connects TRBV14 to TRBJ1-5; no definite D call. Trimming shortened V by 4 bases and J by 4 bases, and 17 bases separated the two germline ends. CDR1 is SGHDN and CDR2 is FVKESK in the germline V gene. This CDR3 is 16 amino acids long. The CDR3 region is CASSPPPTRVNQPQHF. CDR3 coding DNA: TGTGCCAGCAGCCCCCCACCCACACGGGTGAATCAGCCCCAGCATTTT. Full variable domain (missing parts from reference TRBV14 and TRBJ1-5): EAGVTQFPSHSVIEKGQTVTLRCDPISGHDNLYWYRRVMGKEIKFLLHFVKESKQDESGMPNNRFLAERTGGTYSTLKVQPAELEDSGVYFCASSPPPTRVNQPQHFGDGTRLSIL.

This rearrangement joins TRBV7-9 to TRBJ2-5, with 10 nucleotides matching TRBD1. Germline V gene data show CDR1 as SEHNR and CDR2 as FQNEAQ (reference sequence). The CDR3 loop spans 14 amino acids. V shed 3 bases and J 5 bases; nucleotides not matched to a gene: 3. CDR3 sequence: CASSFDRGPETQYF. CDR3 bases: TGTGCCAGCAGCTTCGACAGGGGGCCGGAGACCCAGTACTTC.

The V call is TRBV14, the J call TRBJ2-5; 8 bases are a match to TRBD1. Germline loops: CDR1 SGHDN, CDR2 FVKESK. J lost 5 bases, V lost 3 bases, and 8 bases had no gene match. The CDR3 sequence is 15 residues long. The CDR3 bases are TGTGCCAGCAGCCACCTCCCAGGGGGCAGGGAGACCCAGTACTTC. Amino acids: CASSHLPGGRETQYF.

The J gene is TRBJ2-3, the V gene TRBV18; D uncertain. The CDR3 has 14 residues. The V end lost 5 bases, the J end lost 9 bases, and 18 bases lay between the germline ends. In germline, CDR1 is KGHSH, CDR2 LQKENI. CDR3 DNA: TGTGCCAGCTCAGATACAGACGCCCTTGGGACGCAGTATTTT. This codes for CASSDTDALGTQYF.

This sequence joins TRBV28 and TRBJ1-6, with 7 bases lining up with TRBD1. The CDR3 is 14 amino acids. Trimming took 11 bases from V and 9 from J; bases not matched to a gene: 13. From germline, CDR1 is MDHEN and CDR2 SYDVKM. The CDR3 sequence is CAGIPEGAGSPLHF. The CDR3 bases are TGTGCCGGGATTCCCGAGGGGGCCGGTTCACCCCTCCACTTT.

The rearrangement uses TRBV28 and TRBJ1-1, with 9 bases aligning to TRBD1. Germline-derived CDR1 and CDR2 are MDHEN and SYDVKM. With 6 bases clipped from V and 4 bases from J, the junction kept 6 bases outside the gene matches. The CDR3 covers 14 residues. CDR3 in amino acids: CASSYPGQGTEAFF. CDR3 bases: TGTGCCAGCAGCTATCCGGGACAGGGCACTGAAGCTTTCTTT.

This rearrangement joins TRBV11-1 to TRBJ1-1; 7 nucleotides line up with TRBD1. V was pared by 3 bases and J by 1 base, with 2 bases of the junction left unmatched. Germline CDR1 SGHAT, CDR2 FQDESV (reference sequence). The CDR3 runs 14 residues. The CDR3 nucleotides are TGTGCCAGCAGCTTGGACAGGCCGAACACTGAAGCTTTCTTT. Translation: CASSLDRPNTEAFF.

The chain carries TRBV2 and TRBJ1-1, with D maybe TRBD1 (5 bases). The CDR3 spans 14 residues. V dropped 5 bases and J dropped 1 base, with 11 bases sitting between them. CDR1 is SNHLY and CDR2 is FYNNEI in the germline V gene. The CDR3 bases are TGTGCCAGCAGTTCCGGGGGATGGAACACTGAAGCTTTCTTT. Its protein is CASSSGGWNTEAFF.

This clone occurred once. The chain joins TRBV5-6 to TRBJ1-2; D remains ambiguous. The germline V gene encodes CDR1 SGHDT and CDR2 YYEEEE. The CDR3 contains 13 residues. V dropped 0 bases and J dropped 2 bases, with 5 bases sitting between them. DNA of the CDR3: TGTGCCAGCAGCTTGGTTCTGAACTATGGCTACACCTTC. Protein sequence: CASSLVLNYGYTF.

The rearrangement uses TRBV7-2 and TRBJ2-1; TRBD1 matches at 9 bases. Germline values: CDR1 SGHTA, CDR2 FQGNSA. Unmatched junction bases numbered 8, after V lost 5 bases and J lost 6 bases. The CDR3 loop spans 15 amino acids. The CDR3 DNA sequence: TGTGCCAGCAGCCCTAGGGACAGGGAGGTCAATGAGCAGTTCTTC. This translates into CASSPRDREVNEQFF.

The chain has TRBV18 and TRBJ2-1; D might be TRBD1 (6 bases). Germline V gene lookup returns CDR1 KGHSH and CDR2 LQKENI. Trimming took off 4 bases at V and 4 bases at J, with 11 bases between the two ends. There are 14 residues in the CDR3. The DNA of the CDR3 is TGTGCCAGCTCACAGGGGGTAGAATACAATGAGCAGTTCTTC. The encoded protein is CASSQGVEYNEQFF.

The chain is built from TRBV6-1 and TRBJ2-1; TRBD2 matches 12 bases. The germline CDR1 and CDR2 sequences are MNHNS and SASEGT. There are 15 residues in the CDR3. Trimming at V came to 4 bases and at J to 9 bases, leaving 7 bases not matched to a gene. CDR3 sequence reads: CASSGLAGGEGEQFF. In DNA form, the CDR3 reads TGTGCCAGCAGTGGGCTAGCGGGGGGGGAGGGTGAGCAGTTCTTC.

V usage is TRBV5-1 and J usage is TRBJ2-3, with 13 bases fitting TRBD2. Germline V gives CDR1 SGHRS, CDR2 YFSETQ. With V trimmed by 5 bases and J by 4 bases, 13 bases remained unmatched. CDR3 length: 18 amino acids. CDR3 loop: CASSYTAGTSGAPDTQYF. CDR3 coding DNA: TGCGCCAGCAGTTATACCGCCGGGACTAGCGGGGCCCCAGATACGCAGTATTTT.

The V and J genes are TRBV6-1 and TRBJ2-1; D is possibly TRBD1 (5 bases). Germline values: CDR1 MNHNS, CDR2 SASEGT. This CDR3 spans 18 amino acids. Trimming took 2 bases from V and 5 from J, leaving 22 bases between them. The CDR3 loop is CASSELGLRAGNHNEQFF. DNA of the CDR3: TGTGCCAGCAGTGAACTAGGGCTTAGGGCAGGGAACCACAATGAGCAGTTCTTC.

The chain is built from TRBV21-1 and TRBJ2-6; no DNA check was done on the table's D call, TRBD2. TRBV21-1 is an annotated pseudogene. The CDR3 is 15 amino acids. The CDR3 region is CASRPGGAGANVLTF. The CDR3 DNA is TGTGCCAGCAGACCCGGGGGTGCTGGGGCCAACGTCCTGACTTTC.

The V call is TRBV4-1, the J call TRBJ2-2, with D possibly being TRBD2 (6 bases). V was pared by 0 bases and J by 5 bases, with 19 bases between. Germline CDR1 and CDR2: MGHRA and YSYEKL. The CDR3 extends over 18 amino acids. The CDR3 loop is CASSQDLGLTRWTGELFF. CDR3 sequence (DNA): TGCGCCAGCAGCCAAGATTTGGGACTCACAAGGTGGACCGGGGAGCTGTTTTTT.

The CDR3 DNA reads TGTGCCAGCAGCGTAGCGGGGGGGTTGCAAGAGACCCAGTACTTC. Its protein is CASSVAGGLQETQYF. The chain employs TRBV9 and TRBJ2-5; 8 nucleotides align to TRBD2. V dropped 0 bases and J dropped 2; count of bases not matched to a gene: 3. This CDR3 is built from 15 residues. Germline CDR1 SGDLS, CDR2 YYNGEE.

CDR3: CASSLRPLAGYEQYF. CDR3 nucleotides: TGTGCCAGCAGCCTCCGCCCACTAGCGGGGTACGAGCAGTACTTC. This chain uses TRBV7-6 with TRBJ2-7; 10 bases map to TRBD2. V lost 5 bases to trimming and J lost 4 bases; unmatched junction nucleotides: 8. The CDR3 loop spans 15 amino acids. Germline values: CDR1 SGHVS, CDR2 FNYEAQ.

The chain is built from TRBV6-4 and TRBJ2-3; 8 bases are a match to TRBD2. Looked up from germline, CDR1 is MRHNA and CDR2 is SNTAGT. This CDR3 spans 14 amino acids. V trimming: 5 bases; J trimming: 1 base; junction bases outside the gene matches: 2. The CDR3 nucleotides read TGTGCCAGCAGTTCAGCGGGGGGCACAGATACGCAGTATTTT. Protein: CASSSAGGTDTQYF.